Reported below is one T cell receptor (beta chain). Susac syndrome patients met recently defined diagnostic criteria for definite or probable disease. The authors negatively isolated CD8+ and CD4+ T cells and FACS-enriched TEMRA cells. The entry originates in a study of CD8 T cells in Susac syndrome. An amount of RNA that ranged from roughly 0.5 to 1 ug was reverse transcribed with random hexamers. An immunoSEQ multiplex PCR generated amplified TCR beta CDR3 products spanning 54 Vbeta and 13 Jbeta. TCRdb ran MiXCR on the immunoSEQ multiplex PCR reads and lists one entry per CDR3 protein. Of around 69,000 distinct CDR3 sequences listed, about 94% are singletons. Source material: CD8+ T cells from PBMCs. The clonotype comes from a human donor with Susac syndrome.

CDR3 residues: CASSFGRSYEQYF. CDR3 sequence (DNA): TGTGCCAGCAGCTTTGGCAGATCCTACGAGCAGTACTTC. V and J are TRBV7-2 and TRBJ2-7; no definite D call. CDR1 is SGHTA, CDR2 FQGNSA, per germline. The CDR3 is made up of 13 amino acids. The V and J ends lost 3 bases and 1 base respectively, with 7 bases between them. Combining the CDR3 with reference TRBV7-2 and TRBJ2-7 gives the whole variable domain GAGVSQSPSNKVTEKGKDVELRCDPISGHTALYWYRQSLGQGLEFLIYFQGNSAPDKSGLPSDRFSAERTGGSVSTLTIQRTQQEDSAVYLCASSFGRSYEQYFGPGTRLTVT.